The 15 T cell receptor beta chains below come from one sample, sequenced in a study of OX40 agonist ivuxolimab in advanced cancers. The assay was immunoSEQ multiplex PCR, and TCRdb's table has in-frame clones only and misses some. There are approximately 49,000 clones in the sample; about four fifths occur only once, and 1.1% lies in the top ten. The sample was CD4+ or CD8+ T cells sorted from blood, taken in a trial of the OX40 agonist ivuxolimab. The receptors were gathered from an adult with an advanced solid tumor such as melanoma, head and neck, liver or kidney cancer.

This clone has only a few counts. The CDR3 here is CASSSLAGGRRRSEQFF. CDR3 DNA: TGTGCCAGCAGCTCACTAGCGGGGGGCCGGCGGAGGAGTGAGCAGTTCTTC. The chain joins TRBV7-8 to TRBJ2-1; 12 nucleotides align to TRBD2. The CDR3 consists of 17 residues. Germline CDR1 and CDR2: SGHVS and FQNEAQ. V lost 4 bases and J lost 9; bases outside the gene matches: 13.

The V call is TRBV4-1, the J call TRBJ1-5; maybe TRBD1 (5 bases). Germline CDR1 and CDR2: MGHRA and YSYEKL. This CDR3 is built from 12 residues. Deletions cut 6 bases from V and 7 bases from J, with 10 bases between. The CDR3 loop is CASSAGGQPQHF. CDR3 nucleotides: TGCGCCAGCAGTGCTGGGGGGCAGCCCCAGCATTTT.

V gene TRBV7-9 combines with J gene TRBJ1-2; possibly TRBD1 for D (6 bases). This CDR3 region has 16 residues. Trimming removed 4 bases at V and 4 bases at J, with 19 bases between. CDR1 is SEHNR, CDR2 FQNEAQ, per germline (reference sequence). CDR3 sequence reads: CASSSPALGGLYGYTF. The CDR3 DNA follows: TGTGCCAGCAGCTCCCCAGCCCTCGGGGGGCTCTATGGCTACACCTTC.

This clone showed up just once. CDR3 DNA sequence: TGTGCCAGCTCGCCGGACAGCGAAAAACTGTTTTTT. This codes for CASSPDSEKLFF. This chain links TRBV18 with TRBJ1-4, with a tentative D call TRBD1 (6 bases). The germline V gene has CDR1 KGHSH and CDR2 LQKENI. The CDR3 has 12 amino acids. Trimming took off 6 bases at V and 8 bases at J, with 10 bases between the two ends. Full variable domain (outside the CDR3, taken from reference TRBV18 and TRBJ1-4): NAGVMQNPRHLVRRRGQEARLRCSPMKGHSHVYWYRQLPEEGLKFMVYLQKENIIDESGMPKERFSAEFPKEGPSILRIQQVVRGDSAAYFCASSPDSEKLFFGSGTQLSVL.

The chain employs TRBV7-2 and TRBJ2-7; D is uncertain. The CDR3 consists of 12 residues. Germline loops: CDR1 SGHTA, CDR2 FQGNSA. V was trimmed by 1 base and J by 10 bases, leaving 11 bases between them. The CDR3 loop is CASSLDLTLQYF. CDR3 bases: TGTGCCAGCAGCTTAGATTTGACGTTACAGTACTTC.

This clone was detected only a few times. The CDR3 region has the DNA TGTGCCAGCAGCGTAGAATCCCGGCCCGACTTTCTAAATACGCAGTATTTT. Its protein is CASSVESRPDFLNTQYF. This sequence joins TRBV9 and TRBJ2-3, with unresolved D. Germline CDR1 and CDR2: SGDLS and YYNGEE. There are 17 residues in the CDR3. V lost 0 bases to trimming and J lost 7 bases, with 21 bases between them.

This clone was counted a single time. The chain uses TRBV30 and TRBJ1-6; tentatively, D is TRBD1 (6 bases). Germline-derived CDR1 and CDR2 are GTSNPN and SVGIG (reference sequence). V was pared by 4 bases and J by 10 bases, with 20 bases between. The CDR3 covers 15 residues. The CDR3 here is CAWTRTEGGRSPLHF. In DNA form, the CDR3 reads TGTGCCTGGACCCGCACGGAGGGGGGACGATCACCCCTCCACTTT.

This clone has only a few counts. The CDR3 loop reads CASIRQGNQPQHF. In nucleotides, the CDR3 is TGTGCCAGCATTAGACAAGGCAATCAGCCCCAGCATTTT. This chain joins TRBV28 and TRBJ1-5, with D hard to call. Trimming removed 7 bases from V and 2 bases from J, with 9 bases in between. Germline assignment: CDR1 MDHEN and CDR2 SYDVKM. This CDR3 comprises 13 residues.

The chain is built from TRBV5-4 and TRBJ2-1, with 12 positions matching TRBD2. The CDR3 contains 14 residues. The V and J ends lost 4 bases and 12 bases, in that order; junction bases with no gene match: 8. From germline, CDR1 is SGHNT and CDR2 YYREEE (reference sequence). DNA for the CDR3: TGTGCCAGCAGCGCCTCGACTAGCGGGGGAGGGCAGTTCTTC. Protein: CASSASTSGGGQFF.

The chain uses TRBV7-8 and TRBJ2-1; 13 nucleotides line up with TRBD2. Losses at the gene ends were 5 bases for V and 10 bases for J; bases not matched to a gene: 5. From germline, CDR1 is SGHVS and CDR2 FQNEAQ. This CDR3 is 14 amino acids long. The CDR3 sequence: CASSLGLAGWEQFF. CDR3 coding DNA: TGTGCCAGCAGCCTGGGACTAGCGGGGTGGGAGCAGTTCTTC.

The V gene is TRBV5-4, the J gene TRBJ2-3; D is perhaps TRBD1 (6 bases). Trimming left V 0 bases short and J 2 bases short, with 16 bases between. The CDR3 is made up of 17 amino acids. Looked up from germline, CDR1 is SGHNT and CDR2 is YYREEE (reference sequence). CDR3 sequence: CASSLAAQGLYTDTQYF. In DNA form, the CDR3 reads TGTGCCAGCAGCTTGGCAGCGCAGGGGCTATACACAGATACGCAGTATTTT. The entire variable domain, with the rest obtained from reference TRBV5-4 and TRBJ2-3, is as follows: ETGVTQSPTHLIKTRGQQVTLRCSSQSGHNTVSWYQQALGQGPQFIFQYYREEENGRGNFPPRFSGLQFPNYSSELNVNALELDDSALYLCASSLAAQGLYTDTQYFGPGTRLTVL.

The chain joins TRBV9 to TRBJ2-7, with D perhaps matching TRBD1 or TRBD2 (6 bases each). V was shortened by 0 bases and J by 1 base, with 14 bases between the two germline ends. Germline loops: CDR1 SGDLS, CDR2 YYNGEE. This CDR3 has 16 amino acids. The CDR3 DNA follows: TGTGCCAGCAGCGTAGGGTGGGGGGCGCCTTCCTACGAGCAGTACTTC. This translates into CASSVGWGAPSYEQYF. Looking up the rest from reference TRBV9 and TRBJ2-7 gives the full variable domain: DSGVTQTPKHLITATGQRVTLRCSPRSGDLSVYWYQQSLDQGLQFLIQYYNGEERAKGNILERFSAQQFPDLHSELNLSSLELGDSALYFCASSVGWGAPSYEQYFGPGTRLTVT.

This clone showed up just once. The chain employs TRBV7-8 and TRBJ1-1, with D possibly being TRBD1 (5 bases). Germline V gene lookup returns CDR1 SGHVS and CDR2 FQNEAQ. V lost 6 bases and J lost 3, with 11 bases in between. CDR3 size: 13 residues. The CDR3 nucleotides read TGTGCCAGCAGAAAAGACAGTTACACTGAAGCTTTCTTT. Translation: CASRKDSYTEAFF.

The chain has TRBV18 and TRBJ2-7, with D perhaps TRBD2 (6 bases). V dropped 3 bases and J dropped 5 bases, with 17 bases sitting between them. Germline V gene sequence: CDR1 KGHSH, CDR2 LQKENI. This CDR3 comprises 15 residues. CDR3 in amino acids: CASSPVRAGRNEQYF. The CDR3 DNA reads TGTGCCAGCTCACCGGTCCGGGCGGGAAGGAACGAGCAGTACTTC.

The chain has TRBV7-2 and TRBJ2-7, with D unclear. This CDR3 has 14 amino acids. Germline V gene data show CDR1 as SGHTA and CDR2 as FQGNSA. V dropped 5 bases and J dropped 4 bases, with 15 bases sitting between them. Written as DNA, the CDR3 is TGTGCCAGCAGCCCCTCGGCAGAAAATTACGAGCAGTACTTC. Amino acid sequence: CASSPSAENYEQYF.